Here is one T cell receptor beta chain with its context. Antigen: not known. V lost 1 base, J lost 8 bases, and 4 bases stayed unmatched. Germline V gene sequence: CDR1 MGHRA, CDR2 YSYEKL. CDR3 length equals 14 residues. This record belongs to a study of graft-versus-host responses after intestinal transplantation. Study-wide points: Analysis identified GvH clones in recipient marrow, with some appearing first in ileum or blood.

Using immunoSEQ multiplex PCR, the repertoire was profiled, and TCRdb retains in-frame clones only, with some absent. This sample yields 85,000 to 130,000 clones, of which roughly 90% are seen a single time; over 0.7% belongs to the top ten. This TCR came from a human donor who received an intestinal transplant. Material: unstimulated CD4+ T cells sorted from spleen or lymph node cells, obtained before intestinal transplant. The V and J genes are TRBV4-1 and TRBJ1-4, with 7 bases matching TRBD1. As DNA, the CDR3 is TGCGCCAGCAGCCAAGGGGACAGAGACGAAAAACTGTTTTTT. The encoded protein is CASSQGDRDEKLFF.